The clone carrying this TCR beta chain was counted only a few times. Its antigen is unknown. Isolated RNA was reverse transcribed in full, so expressed TCRB transcripts were sequenced. Samples of naive, central memory and regulatory T cells yielded a mean of about 3.5 million reads. The data were produced by immunoSEQ multiplex PCR, yet TCRdb's version contains in-frame clones alone and is incomplete. The sample shows hundreds of thousands of clones, 14% of them seen only once. Trimming cost V 0 bases and J 7 bases, with 11 bases left between them. CDR1 and CDR2 (germline): SGHRS, YFSETQ. There are 13 residues in the CDR3. The entry originates in a study of beta chain features in type 1 diabetes. Overall study: All of the samples together had around 110,000,000 sorted cells examined. Findings of the study overall: For patients and controls alike, PCR might favor shorter templates to the same degree. Shortening of TCRB CDR3s, moderate but significant, appeared in all four CD4+ subsets of Type 1 diabetes patients. VDJ junctions from patients with type 1 diabetes contained fewer insertions and more deletions.

The sequence was obtained from a man aged 30 to 39 with type 1 diabetes. V usage is TRBV5-1 and J usage is TRBJ2-7; unclear D gene. The sample comprised naive CD4+ T cells from blood. CDR3 amino acids: CASSLAVVSEQYF. CDR3 bases: TGCGCCAGCAGCTTGGCCGTCGTGTCGGAGCAGTACTTC.